A selection of T cell receptor beta chains follows, all from one sample in a study of Ad26.COV2.S vaccination and SARS-CoV-2 variants. Assay: immunoSEQ multiplex PCR; the TCRdb copy retains only in-frame clones and omits some. The sample holds a few hundred thousand clones, roughly 90% seen once. The input for sequencing was peripheral blood, taken in a trial of Ad26.COV2.S vaccine versus placebo. These receptors all come from a person aged 18 to 65 who received the Ad26.COV2.S COVID-19 vaccine or a placebo. Each CDR3 is given with its conserved first and last residue. A D gene is named only where the DNA matches it firmly. Part of the rows lack a size; the others show once, few, many or a class for expanded clones.

TRBJ1-1 - TRBV9 - CASSLEGGVTEAFF TGTGCCAGCAGCCTAGAGGGAGGGGTCACTGAAGCTTTCTTT
TRBJ1-2 - TRBV10-3 - CAISRAGIGYGYTF TGTGCCATCAGTCGGGCGGGCATCGGCTATGGCTACACCTTC
TRBJ2-1 TRBD2 TRBV15 - CATSRELATGNEQFF TGTGCCACCAGCAGAGAACTAGCGACGGGTAATGAGCAGTTCTTC
TRBJ1-3 - TRBV6-6 - CASSRSDPGNTIYF TGTGCCAGCAGTCGGAGCGATCCTGGAAACACCATATATTTT
TRBJ2-7 - TRBV28 - CASSEGGEQYF TGTGCCAGCAGTGAAGGGGGCGAGCAGTACTTC
TRBJ1-2 - TRBV6-2/TRBV6-3 - CASSYEDRYYGYTF TGTGCCAGCAGTTACGAGGACAGATACTATGGCTACACCTTC
TRBJ2-7 - TRBV7-2 few CASSPNSYEQYF TGTGCCAGCAGCCCCAACTCCTACGAGCAGTACTTC
TRBJ2-1 - TRBV3-1/TRBV3-2 - CASSHSGLEQFF TGTGCCAGCAGCCATTCGGGCTTAGAGCAGTTCTTC
TRBJ1-1 - TRBV27 - CASSFVSEGMNTEAFF TGTGCCAGCAGTTTCGTTTCGGAGGGGATGAACACTGAAGCTTTCTTT
TRBJ2-5 - TRBV5-8 - CASSLAWEETQYF TGTGCCAGCAGCTTGGCATGGGAAGAGACCCAGTACTTC
TRBJ2-1 - TRBV3-1/TRBV3-2 - CASSQVGVGGNEQFF TGTGCCAGCAGCCAAGTAGGCGTTGGGGGCAATGAGCAGTTCTTC
TRBJ1-2 TRBD1 TRBV6-5 - CASSYSDRVRGYTF TGTGCCAGCAGTTACTCCGACAGGGTACGCGGCTACACCTTC
TRBJ2-7 - TRBV4-1 once CASSHTGTSSYEQYF TGCGCCAGCAGTCACACCGGGACCAGCTCCTACGAGCAGTACTTC
TRBJ1-2 TRBD1 TRBV18 - CASSLGQDYGYTF TGTGCCAGCTCCCTGGGACAGGACTATGGCTACACCTTC
TRBJ1-3 - TRBV14 once CASSPATGLRVHF TGTGCCAGCAGCCCGGCCACAGGGCTCCGAGTGCATTTT
TRBJ1-4 TRBD1 TRBV7-6 - CASSVEDRGGEKLFF TGTGCCAGCAGCGTGGAGGACAGGGGCGGTGAAAAACTGTTTTTT
TRBJ1-2 - TRBV18 - CASSPPNREGYGYTF TGTGCCAGCTCACCACCTAACAGGGAAGGCTATGGCTACACCTTC
TRBJ2-7 - TRBV4-1 - CASSQESRSYEQYF TGCGCCAGCAGCCAAGAGAGCAGATCCTACGAGCAGTACTTC
TRBJ2-1 TRBD2 TRBV6-5 - CASSPGLPYNEQFF TGTGCCAGCAGCCCGGGACTACCGTACAATGAGCAGTTCTTC
TRBJ1-6 TRBD1 TRBV30 - CAWSDRGLGNSPLHF TGTGCCTGGAGTGACAGGGGACTGGGTAATTCACCCCTCCACTTT
TRBJ1-1 - TRBV28 - CASRLNTEAFF TGTGCCAGCAGATTAAACACTGAAGCTTTCTTT
TRBJ2-1 - TRBV6-1 - CASSGRGPTVFYNEQFF TGTGCCAGCAGTGGGCGGGGGCCCACGGTATTCTACAATGAGCAGTTCTTC
TRBJ2-7 TRBD1 TRBV29-1 - CSVEGTGGVQYF TGCAGCGTTGAAGGGACAGGGGGAGTGCAGTACTTC
TRBJ2-3 - TRBV10-1 - CASSEGGLSGSDTQYF TGCGCCAGCAGTGAGGGAGGACTTTCGGGGTCAGATACGCAGTATTTT
TRBJ1-1 TRBD1 TRBV5-1 - CASSLQGALNTEAFF TGCGCCAGCAGCTTACAGGGGGCCCTTAACACTGAAGCTTTCTTT
TRBJ2-7 - TRBV28 - CASRRTVFYEQYF TGTGCCAGCAGACGGACAGTTTTCTACGAGCAGTACTTC
TRBJ2-5 - TRBV7-6 - CASSLGPGRGETQYF TGTGCCAGCAGCTTGGGCCCGGGCAGAGGAGAGACCCAGTACTTC
TRBJ2-3 - TRBV25-1 - CASSEGVGTQYF TGTGCCAGCAGTGAGGGAGTCGGTACGCAGTATTTT
TRBJ2-1 - TRBV29-1 - CSVSFTEPNEQFF TGCAGCGTTTCGTTCACAGAGCCCAATGAGCAGTTCTTC
TRBJ2-3 - TRBV7-9 - CASSLAPSTDTQYF TGTGCCAGCAGCTTAGCACCTAGCACAGATACGCAGTATTTT
TRBJ2-2 TRBD2 TRBV11-3 - CASSLGGGPSANTGELFF TGTGCCAGCAGCCTCGGGGGAGGGCCCTCAGCGAACACCGGGGAGCTGTTTTTT
TRBJ1-5 - TRBV30 once CAWNRGRGNQPQHF TGTGCCTGGAATAGAGGGAGGGGCAATCAGCCCCAGCATTTT
TRBJ1-2 - TRBV19 many CASSSYRDWLYGYTF TGTGCCAGTAGTTCATACCGGGACTGGTTGTATGGCTACACCTTC
TRBJ1-2 - TRBV25-1 - CASSDRTTSPAGYTF TGTGCCAGCAGTGATCGGACCACCTCCCCGGCCGGCTACACCTTC
TRBJ1-5 - TRBV6-6 - CASSFSDGNQPQHF TGTGCCAGCAGTTTTTCGGACGGAAATCAGCCCCAGCATTTT
TRBJ2-5 - TRBV9 - CASSSGRGAETQYF TGTGCCAGCAGCTCAGGGAGGGGGGCAGAGACCCAGTACTTC
TRBJ1-5 TRBD1 TRBV27 - CASSLAGGGNQPQHF TGTGCCAGCAGTCTCGCAGGGGGGGGCAATCAGCCCCAGCATTTT
TRBJ2-5 TRBD2 TRBV6-5 - CASSYKAGEGETQYF TGTGCCAGCAGTTATAAGGCGGGGGAGGGGGAGACCCAGTACTTC
TRBJ2-5 TRBD1 TRBV7-2 - CASSSRTGGKETQYF TGTGCCAGCAGCTCCCGGACAGGGGGTAAAGAGACCCAGTACTTC
TRBJ2-5 TRBD2 TRBV3-1/TRBV3-2 - CASSRGLAGDAAQYF TGTGCCAGCAGCCGGGGACTAGCGGGAGATGCGGCCCAGTACTTC
TRBJ2-1 TRBD2 TRBV14 - CASSQEGSGSDNEQFF TGTGCCAGCAGCCAAGAGGGGAGCGGGAGTGATAATGAGCAGTTCTTC
TRBJ1-5 - TRBV10-2 - CASRGENQPQHF TGCGCCAGCAGAGGAGAGAATCAGCCCCAGCATTTT
TRBJ2-2 TRBD1 TRBV19 - CASRQGVKNTGELFF TGTGCCAGTAGACAGGGGGTTAAGAACACCGGGGAGCTGTTTTTT
TRBJ2-5 - TRBV30 - CAWSAGRDETQYF TGTGCCTGGAGTGCTGGTAGGGATGAGACCCAGTACTTC